These T cell receptor beta chains were read from a single sample in a study of shared clonotypes between healthy human individuals. TCRdb's copy holds only in-frame clones and misses some; the assay was immunoSEQ multiplex PCR. The sample shows approximately 980,000 clones, approximately 76% of them seen only once. Sequencing was carried out using memory CD4+ T cells sorted from blood. These receptors originate from a man younger than 35 in good health. CDR3s include the opening cysteine and the closing phenylalanine or tryptophan. The D gene is left open where the match is weak. A clone size is listed for some rows: how often the clone was seen (once, few, many), or a class if it is expanded.

J | V | size | D | length | CDR3 | DNA
TRBJ2-3 | TRBV5-4 | . | . | 16 | CASTLIGTSGADTQYF | TGTGCCAGCACCCTGATTGGCACCTCGGGCGCAGATACGCAGTATTTT
TRBJ2-7 | TRBV6-1 | few | TRBD2 | 14 | CASSEAPGGLEQYF | TGTGCCAGCAGTGAAGCGCCGGGAGGGCTCGAGCAGTACTTC
TRBJ2-1 | TRBV11-2 | . | . | 15 | CASSLGDTIYNEQFF | TGTGCCAGCAGCTTAGGGGACACTATATACAATGAGCAGTTCTTC
TRBJ2-1 | TRBV30 | . | . | 12 | CAWSKFYNEQFF | TGTGCCTGGAGTAAGTTTTACAATGAGCAGTTCTTC
TRBJ2-5 | TRBV7-6 | few | TRBD2 | 16 | CASSDTSGGAWETQYF | TGTGCCAGCAGCGATACTAGCGGGGGGGCCTGGGAGACCCAGTACTTC
TRBJ2-3 | TRBV14 | . | TRBD2 | 16 | CASSQGGRGGTDTQYF | TGTGCCAGCAGCCAAGGCGGGAGGGGCGGCACAGATACGCAGTATTTT
TRBJ2-7 | TRBV11-2 | . | TRBD1 | 14 | CASSGNRGLYEQYF | TGTGCCAGCAGCGGCAACAGGGGGCTCTACGAGCAGTACTTC
TRBJ2-2 | TRBV14 | . | . | 14 | CASSQYRWTGELFF | TGTGCCAGCAGCCAGTATAGGTGGACCGGGGAGCTGTTTTTT
TRBJ2-7 | TRBV19 | . | . | 13 | CASSLKGGYEQYF | TGTGCCAGTAGCCTTAAGGGCGGGTACGAGCAGTACTTC
TRBJ2-1 | TRBV12-5 | . | TRBD2 | 15 | CASDLAGGPVDEQFF | TGTGCTAGTGACTTAGCGGGAGGGCCGGTCGATGAGCAGTTCTTC
TRBJ1-4 | TRBV9 | few | . | 13 | CASSVAPNEKLFF | TGTGCCAGCAGCGTAGCGCCTAATGAAAAACTGTTTTTT
TRBJ2-4 | TRBV5-1 | few | TRBD2 | 15 | CASSSAGLAENIQYF | TGCGCCAGCAGCTCGGCTGGACTAGCGGAAAACATTCAGTACTTC
TRBJ2-1 | TRBV7-8 | . | TRBD1 | 11 | CASSFDRGQFF | TGTGCCAGCAGCTTCGACAGGGGGCAGTTCTTC
TRBJ2-5 | TRBV29-1 | . | TRBD2 | 14 | CSVPRGGLTETQYF | TGCAGCGTTCCGCGGGGGGGATTAACGGAGACCCAGTACTTC
TRBJ1-3 | TRBV6-1 | . | . | 12 | CASSDKGNTIYF | TGTGCCAGCAGTGATAAGGGAAACACCATATATTTT
TRBJ1-1 | TRBV27 | . | . | 14 | CASSLYRGMGEAFF | TGTGCCAGCAGTTTATACCGGGGGATGGGTGAAGCTTTCTTT
TRBJ2-5 | TRBV6-5 | . | . | 13 | CASKGSYQETQYF | TGTGCCAGCAAAGGCAGCTACCAAGAGACCCAGTACTTC
TRBJ1-4 | TRBV18 | many | . | 13 | CASSPPGNEKLFF | TGTGCCAGCTCACCACCGGGGAATGAAAAACTGTTTTTT
TRBJ2-1 | TRBV6-1 | few | TRBD2 | 16 | CASSERASGRDHEQFF | TGTGCCAGCAGTGAAAGGGCTAGCGGGAGGGACCATGAGCAGTTCTTC
TRBJ1-4 | TRBV5-1 | once | . | 17 | CASSPERPGLQGEKLFF | TGCGCCAGCAGCCCGGAAAGACCGGGACTCCAAGGTGAAAAACTGTTTTTT
TRBJ2-1 | TRBV2 | . | TRBD2 | 15 | CASSVISGGRNEQFF | TGTGCCAGCAGTGTGATTAGCGGGGGTCGGAATGAGCAGTTCTTC
TRBJ1-6 | TRBV27 | . | . | 15 | CASSRQSSYNSPLHF | TGTGCCAGCAGCAGACAGAGCTCCTATAATTCACCCCTCCACTTT
TRBJ1-1 | TRBV9 | . | . | 14 | CASSVNGERTEAFF | TGTGCCAGCAGCGTTAACGGGGAGCGAACTGAAGCTTTCTTT
TRBJ2-3 | TRBV19 | . | . | 15 | CASSLGSGSTDTQYF | TGTGCCAGTAGTTTAGGTAGCGGAAGCACAGATACGCAGTATTTT
TRBJ1-1 | TRBV5-6 | . | TRBD1 | 15 | CASSWNRGVNTEAFF | TGTGCCAGCAGCTGGAACAGGGGTGTGAACACTGAAGCTTTCTTT
TRBJ1-1 | TRBV30 | . | . | 14 | CAWSNWGNNAEAFF | TGTGCCTGGAGTAATTGGGGAAATAACGCTGAAGCTTTCTTT
TRBJ2-3 | TRBV19 | . | . | 13 | CARQGQAWDTQYF | TGTGCCAGACAGGGACAAGCGTGGGATACGCAGTATTTT
TRBJ1-1 | TRBV7-9 | . | . | 14 | CASSLDGGNTEAFF | TGTGCCAGCAGCTTAGATGGCGGGAACACTGAAGCTTTCTTT
TRBJ1-2 | TRBV19 | once | . | 14 | CASNVGREKNGYTF | TGTGCCAGTAATGTCGGCAGGGAAAAAAATGGCTACACCTTC
TRBJ2-1 | TRBV7-8 | few | TRBD2 | 16 | CASSLAPAGVYNEQFF | TGTGCCAGCAGCTTAGCGCCAGCGGGGGTTTACAATGAGCAGTTCTTC
TRBJ2-2 | TRBV10-3 | . | . | 15 | CAIRAATSNTGELFF | TGTGCCATCAGGGCAGCGACATCGAACACCGGGGAGCTGTTTTTT
TRBJ2-5 | TRBV7-2 | . | . | 13 | CASSFRAEKTQYF | TGTGCCAGCAGCTTCCGGGCCGAGAAGACCCAGTACTTC
TRBJ2-2 | TRBV11-3 | . | . | 13 | CASSLGVTGELFF | TGTGCCAGCAGCTTAGGAGTGACCGGGGAGCTGTTTTTT
TRBJ2-1 | TRBV19 | . | . | 17 | CASSIRSLLAGSNEQFF | TGTGCCAGTAGTATAAGGTCACTGCTCGCGGGGAGCAATGAGCAGTTCTTC
TRBJ1-4 | TRBV19 | many | . | 13 | CASSIATGEKLFF | TGTGCCAGTAGTATAGCTACAGGCGAAAAACTGTTTTTT
TRBJ2-7 | TRBV7-2 | . | . | 14 | CASSSQGGSYEQYF | TGTGCCAGCAGCTCTCAGGGTGGCTCCTACGAGCAGTACTTC
TRBJ1-2 | TRBV30 | . | . | 16 | CAWNSQLTGGRGGYTF | TGTGCCTGGAATTCCCAGCTGACGGGGGGTAGGGGTGGCTACACCTTC
TRBJ2-3 | TRBV27 | . | . | 16 | CASSDLDSSSTDTQYF | TGTGCCAGCAGTGACCTCGACAGCTCTAGCACAGATACGCAGTATTTT
TRBJ1-1 | TRBV7-9 | . | . | 14 | CASSRRGGNTEAFF | TGTGCCAGCAGCCGCCGCGGGGGGAACACTGAAGCTTTCTTT
TRBJ2-7 | TRBV11-2 | . | TRBD2 | 14 | CASSAGTSGYEQYF | TGTGCCAGCAGTGCCGGGACTAGCGGCTACGAGCAGTACTTC
TRBJ2-5 | TRBV30 | . | TRBD1 | 15 | CAWSADRGRRETQYF | TGTGCCTGGAGCGCTGACAGGGGGCGCCGGGAGACCCAGTACTTC
TRBJ2-3 | TRBV10-3 | . | . | 13 | CATAGGRTDTQYF | TGTGCCACCGCAGGCGGGCGCACAGATACGCAGTATTTT